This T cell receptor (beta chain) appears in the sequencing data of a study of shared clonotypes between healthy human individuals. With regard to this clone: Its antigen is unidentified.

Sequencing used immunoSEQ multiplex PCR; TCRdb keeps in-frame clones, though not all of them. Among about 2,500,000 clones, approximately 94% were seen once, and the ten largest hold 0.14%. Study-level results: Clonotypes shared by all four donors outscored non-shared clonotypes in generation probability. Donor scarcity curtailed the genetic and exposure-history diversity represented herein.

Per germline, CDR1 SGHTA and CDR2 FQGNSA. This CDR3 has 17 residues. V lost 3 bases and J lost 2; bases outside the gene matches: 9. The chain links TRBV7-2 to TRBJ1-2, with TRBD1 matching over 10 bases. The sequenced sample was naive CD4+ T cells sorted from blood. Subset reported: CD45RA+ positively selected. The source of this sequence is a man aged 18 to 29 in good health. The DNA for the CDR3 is TGTGCCAGCAGCTTCCGGGACAGGGGAAATGAGAACTATGGCTACACCTTC. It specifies CASSFRDRGNENYGYTF.